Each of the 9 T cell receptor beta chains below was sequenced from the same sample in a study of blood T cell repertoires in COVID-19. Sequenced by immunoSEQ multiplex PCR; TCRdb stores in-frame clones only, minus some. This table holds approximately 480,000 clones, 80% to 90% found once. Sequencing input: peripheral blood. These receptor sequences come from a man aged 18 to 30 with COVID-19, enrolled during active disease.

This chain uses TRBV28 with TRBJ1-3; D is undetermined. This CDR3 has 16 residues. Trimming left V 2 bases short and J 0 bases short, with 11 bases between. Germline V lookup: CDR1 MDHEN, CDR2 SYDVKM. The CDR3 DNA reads TGTGCCAGCAGTTTAAACGAGGTTCTCTCTGGAAACACCATATATTTT. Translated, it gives CASSLNEVLSGNTIYF.

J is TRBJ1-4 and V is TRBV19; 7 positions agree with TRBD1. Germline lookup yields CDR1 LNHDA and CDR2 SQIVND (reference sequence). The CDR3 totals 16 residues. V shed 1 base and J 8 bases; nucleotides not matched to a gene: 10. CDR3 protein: CASSIAPDRSLEKLFF. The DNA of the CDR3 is TGTGCCAGTAGTATAGCCCCGGACAGGTCTCTCGAAAAACTGTTTTTT.

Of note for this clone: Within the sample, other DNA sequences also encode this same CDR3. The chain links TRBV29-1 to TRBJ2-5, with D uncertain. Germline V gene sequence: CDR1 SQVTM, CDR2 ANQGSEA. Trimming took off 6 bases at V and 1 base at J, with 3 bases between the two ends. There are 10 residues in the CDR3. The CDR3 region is CSVRQETQYF. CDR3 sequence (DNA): TGCAGCGTCCGCCAAGAGACCCAGTACTTC.

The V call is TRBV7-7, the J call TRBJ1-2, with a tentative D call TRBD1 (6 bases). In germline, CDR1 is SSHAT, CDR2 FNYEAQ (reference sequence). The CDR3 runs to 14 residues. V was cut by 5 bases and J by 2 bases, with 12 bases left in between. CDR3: CASSPSTGNYGYTF. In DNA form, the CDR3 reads TGTGCCAGCAGCCCCTCAACAGGGAACTATGGCTACACCTTC. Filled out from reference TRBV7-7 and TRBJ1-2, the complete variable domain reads GAGVSQSPRYKVTKRGQDVTLRCDPISSHATLYWYQQALGQGPEFLTYFNYEAQPDKSGLPSDRFSAERPEGSISTLTIQRTEQRDSAMYRCASSPSTGNYGYTFGSGTRLTVV.

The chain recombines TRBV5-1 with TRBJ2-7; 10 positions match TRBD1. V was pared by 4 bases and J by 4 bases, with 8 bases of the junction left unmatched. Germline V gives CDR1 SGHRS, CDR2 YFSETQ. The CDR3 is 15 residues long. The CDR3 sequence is CASSIPGQGKYEQYF. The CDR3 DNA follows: TGCGCCAGCAGCATACCGGGACAGGGGAAATACGAGCAGTACTTC. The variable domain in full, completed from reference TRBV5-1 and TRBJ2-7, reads KAGVTQTPRYLIKTRGQQVTLSCSPISGHRSVSWYQQTPGQGLQFLFEYFSETQRNKGNFPGRFSGRQFSNSRSEMNVSTLELGDSALYLCASSIPGQGKYEQYFGPGTRLTVT.

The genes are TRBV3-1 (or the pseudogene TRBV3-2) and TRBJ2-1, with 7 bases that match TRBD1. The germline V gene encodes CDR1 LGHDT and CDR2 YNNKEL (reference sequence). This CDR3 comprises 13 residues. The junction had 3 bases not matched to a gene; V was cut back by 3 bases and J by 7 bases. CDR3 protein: CASSHTGVNEQFF. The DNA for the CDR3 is TGTGCCAGCAGCCATACAGGGGTTAATGAGCAGTTCTTC.

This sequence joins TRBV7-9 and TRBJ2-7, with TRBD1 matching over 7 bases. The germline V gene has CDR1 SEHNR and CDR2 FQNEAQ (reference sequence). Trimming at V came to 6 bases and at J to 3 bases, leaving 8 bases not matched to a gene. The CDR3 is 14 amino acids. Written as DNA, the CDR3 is TGTGCCAGCAGTTTAACACGGGACAGCTACGAGCAGTACTTC. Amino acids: CASSLTRDSYEQYF. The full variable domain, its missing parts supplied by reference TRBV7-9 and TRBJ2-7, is DTGVSQNPRHKITKRGQNVTFRCDPISEHNRLYWYRQTLGQGPEFLTYFQNEAQLEKSRLLSDRFSAERPKGSFSTLEIQRTEQGDSAMYLCASSLTRDSYEQYFGPGTRLTVT.

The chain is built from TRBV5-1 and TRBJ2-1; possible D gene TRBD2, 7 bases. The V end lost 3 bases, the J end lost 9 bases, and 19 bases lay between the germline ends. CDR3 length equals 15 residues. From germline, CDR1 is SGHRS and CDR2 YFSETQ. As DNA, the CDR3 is TGCGCCAGCAGCTGGGACGGGGGGCAGAGGGGTGAGCAGTTCTTC. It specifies CASSWDGGQRGEQFF.

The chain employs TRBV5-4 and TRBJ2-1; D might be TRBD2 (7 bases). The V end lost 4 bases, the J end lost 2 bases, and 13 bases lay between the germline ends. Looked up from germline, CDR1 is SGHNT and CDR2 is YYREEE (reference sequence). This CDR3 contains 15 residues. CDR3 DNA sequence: TGTGCCAGCAGCCCGCCGGGGGGCGCCTACAATGAGCAGTTCTTC. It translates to CASSPPGGAYNEQFF.